The clone carrying this TCR beta chain occurred many times. KT2, a clone with a known TCR, was spiked into unfractionated PBMC. This record belongs to a study of quantifying T cell responses using KT2 cells. Study details: cDNA was made from DNase-treated RNA using alpha and beta constant primers. The second PCR ran as a qPCR until a predetermined fluorescence threshold was reached.

Germline CDR1 is SEHNR and CDR2 is FQNEAQ (reference sequence). The V gene lost 3 bases and the J gene lost 7 bases, with 19 bases spanning the gap. The CDR3 has 16 amino acids. An oligo carrying a UMI was ligated to the cDNA 3' end. The first PCR ran approximately 4 cycles with an equimolar RC1.1 and RC1.2 beta primer mix. TCRdb re-derived calls from the UMI-ligation and nested PCR reads in MiXCR, one entry per CDR3 protein. The repertoire holds about 32,000 distinct CDR3 sequences, approximately 6.8% seen once, with about a sixth in the top ten. This sequence originates from a human donor. The chain links TRBV7-9 to TRBJ2-4; D perhaps matches TRBD1 (6 bases). What was sequenced was PBMCs spiked with cells of the T cell clone KT2. The CDR3 loop is CASSFHQGTRVNIQYF. The CDR3 bases are TGTGCCAGCAGCTTTCATCAGGGGACGAGGGTGAACATTCAGTACTTC.